This is a list of T cell receptor beta chains from one sample in a study of blood T cell repertoires in COVID-19. Clones were sequenced by immunoSEQ multiplex PCR, and TCRdb holds only the in-frame ones, with some missing. Here the sample spans approximately 46,000 clones, 85% to 90% being singletons. Input material: peripheral blood. These TCRs come from a man aged 60-69 years with acute or convalescent COVID-19. The CDR3 runs from the conserved cysteine through the conserved F or W. D genes are given only for firm matches. Part of the rows lack a size; the others show once, few, many or a class for expanded clones.

d_call: TRBD2; v_call: TRBV3-1/TRBV3-2; j_call: TRBJ2-7; clone_size: few; cdr3_aa: CASSPAVVAGNGEQYF; cdr3_nt: TGTGCCAGCAGCCCTGCTGTGGTAGCGGGAAATGGTGAGCAGTACTTC
d_call: -; v_call: TRBV12-3/TRBV12-4; j_call: TRBJ2-7; clone_size: -; cdr3_aa: CASSFRRGPEQYF; cdr3_nt: TGTGCCAGCAGTTTTAGGAGAGGGCCCGAGCAGTACTTC
d_call: -; v_call: TRBV11-1; j_call: TRBJ2-3; clone_size: -; cdr3_aa: CATAPRRGTDTQYF; cdr3_nt: TGTGCCACCGCCCCGCGGAGAGGCACAGATACGCAGTATTTT
d_call: -; v_call: TRBV30; j_call: TRBJ2-1; clone_size: -; cdr3_aa: CAWSVGSGVLEDNSYNEQFF; cdr3_nt: TGTGCCTGGAGTGTTGGGTCAGGGGTCTTGGAGGACAACTCCTACAATGAGCAGTTCTTC
d_call: TRBD1; v_call: TRBV5-1; j_call: TRBJ1-6; clone_size: -; cdr3_aa: CASSFGPFGQGDSPLHF; cdr3_nt: TGCGCCAGCAGCTTTGGACCCTTCGGACAGGGAGATTCACCCCTCCACTTT
d_call: -; v_call: TRBV2; j_call: TRBJ2-3; clone_size: -; cdr3_aa: CASSDPRGSKHTQYF; cdr3_nt: TGTGCCAGCAGTGATCCCCGGGGGTCGAAGCATACGCAGTATTTT
d_call: TRBD2; v_call: TRBV19; j_call: TRBJ2-2; clone_size: -; cdr3_aa: CASSYGLAGTGELFF; cdr3_nt: TGTGCCAGTAGTTATGGACTAGCGGGCACCGGGGAGCTGTTTTTT
d_call: TRBD1; v_call: TRBV29-1; j_call: TRBJ1-5; clone_size: -; cdr3_aa: CSVGGTGAQPQHF; cdr3_nt: TGCAGCGTTGGGGGGACAGGGGCCCAGCCCCAGCATTTT
d_call: -; v_call: TRBV10-3; j_call: TRBJ2-5; clone_size: -; cdr3_aa: CAISEFREETQYF; cdr3_nt: TGTGCCATCAGTGAGTTTCGGGAGGAGACCCAGTACTTC
d_call: -; v_call: TRBV18; j_call: TRBJ2-2; clone_size: -; cdr3_aa: CASSPDPQGSGTGELFF; cdr3_nt: TGTGCCAGCTCACCAGATCCACAGGGTTCGGGCACCGGGGAGCTGTTTTTT
d_call: -; v_call: TRBV18; j_call: TRBJ2-5; clone_size: once; cdr3_aa: CASSPFSRVQETQYF; cdr3_nt: TGTGCCAGCTCACCATTTAGCAGGGTACAAGAGACCCAGTACTTC
d_call: TRBD1; v_call: TRBV30; j_call: TRBJ1-4; clone_size: -; cdr3_aa: CAFQQGDEKLFF; cdr3_nt: TGTGCCTTTCAGCAGGGGGATGAAAAACTGTTTTTT
d_call: -; v_call: TRBV21-1; j_call: TRBJ1-2; clone_size: -; cdr3_aa: CASRPDRGGSNYGYTF; cdr3_nt: TGTGCCAGCAGGCCGGACAGGGGCGGAAGTAACTATGGCTACACCTTC
d_call: -; v_call: TRBV6-5; j_call: TRBJ1-4; clone_size: -; cdr3_aa: CASSYDGRHGYEKLFF; cdr3_nt: TGTGCCAGCAGCTACGACGGCCGCCACGGGTATGAAAAACTGTTTTTT
d_call: TRBD1; v_call: TRBV10-3; j_call: TRBJ1-1; clone_size: -; cdr3_aa: CAISDPTGGRTEAFF; cdr3_nt: TGTGCCATCAGTGATCCAACAGGGGGGAGGACTGAAGCTTTCTTT
d_call: -; v_call: TRBV13; j_call: TRBJ1-6; clone_size: -; cdr3_aa: CASSSPGEGNSPLHF; cdr3_nt: TGTGCCAGCAGCTCACCAGGGGAGGGGAATTCACCCCTCCACTTT
d_call: -; v_call: TRBV21-1; j_call: TRBJ2-7; clone_size: -; cdr3_aa: CAPPQGELNSYEQYF; cdr3_nt: TGTGCCCCGCCTCAGGGGGAGTTAAACTCCTACGAGCAGTACTTC
d_call: -; v_call: TRBV12-2; j_call: TRBJ2-7; clone_size: few; cdr3_aa: CASRYPRQGEYF; cdr3_nt: TGTGCAAGTCGCTATCCAAGACAGGGGGAGTACTTC
d_call: TRBD2; v_call: TRBV5-1; j_call: TRBJ2-6; clone_size: -; cdr3_aa: CATNSGSGFGANVLTF; cdr3_nt: TGCGCCACCAATAGCGGGAGCGGGTTTGGGGCCAACGTCCTGACTTTC
d_call: -; v_call: TRBV5-5; j_call: TRBJ1-1; clone_size: -; cdr3_aa: CASSWGLNPRVNTEAFF; cdr3_nt: TGTGCCAGCAGCTGGGGACTCAACCCGCGGGTGAACACTGAAGCTTTCTTT
d_call: TRBD2; v_call: TRBV6-5; j_call: TRBJ2-1; clone_size: -; cdr3_aa: CASTPGLAGDNEQFF; cdr3_nt: TGTGCCAGCACTCCGGGACTAGCGGGCGATAATGAGCAGTTCTTC
d_call: -; v_call: TRBV6-5; j_call: TRBJ1-6; clone_size: once; cdr3_aa: CASSYPIGGDNSPLHF; cdr3_nt: TGTGCCAGCAGTTACCCGATAGGGGGAGATAATTCACCCCTCCACTTT
d_call: TRBD2; v_call: TRBV3-1/TRBV3-2; j_call: TRBJ2-7; clone_size: -; cdr3_aa: CASSHSVSGGSGSEQYF; cdr3_nt: TGTGCCAGCAGCCACTCCGTATCCGGCGGGAGCGGGTCCGAGCAGTACTTC
d_call: -; v_call: TRBV4-1; j_call: TRBJ2-7; clone_size: few; cdr3_aa: CASSQVSGRGVYEQYF; cdr3_nt: TGCGCCAGCAGCCAAGTCTCCGGGAGAGGTGTGTACGAGCAGTACTTC
d_call: -; v_call: TRBV29-1; j_call: TRBJ1-4; clone_size: -; cdr3_aa: CSVGSGVGEKLFF; cdr3_nt: TGCAGCGTTGGATCAGGGGTAGGGGAAAAACTGTTTTTT
d_call: -; v_call: TRBV5-5; j_call: TRBJ2-6; clone_size: -; cdr3_aa: CASSLGLTSGANVLTF; cdr3_nt: TGTGCCAGCAGCTTGGGACTGACCTCTGGGGCCAACGTCCTGACTTTC
d_call: TRBD1; v_call: TRBV19; j_call: TRBJ1-4; clone_size: -; cdr3_aa: CASSNHRGGIEKLFF; cdr3_nt: TGTGCCAGTAGTAACCACAGGGGAGGAATCGAAAAACTGTTTTTT
d_call: -; v_call: TRBV5-1; j_call: TRBJ2-3; clone_size: -; cdr3_aa: CASGLSGRLGDTQYF; cdr3_nt: TGCGCCAGCGGCCTATCTGGGCGCCTGGGTGATACGCAGTATTTT
d_call: -; v_call: TRBV21-1; j_call: TRBJ2-7; clone_size: -; cdr3_aa: CASRNVPPGGGSRGDYEQYF; cdr3_nt: TGTGCCAGCCGCAACGTTCCCCCCGGGGGCGGGTCGCGGGGGGACTACGAGCAGTACTTC
d_call: TRBD2; v_call: TRBV10-3; j_call: TRBJ2-2; clone_size: -; cdr3_aa: CAIRRTSAYNTGELFF; cdr3_nt: TGTGCCATCAGACGGACTAGCGCGTATAACACCGGGGAGCTGTTTTTT
d_call: -; v_call: TRBV28; j_call: TRBJ2-7; clone_size: -; cdr3_aa: CASKEGVDYEQYF; cdr3_nt: TGTGCCAGCAAAGAGGGGGTCGACTACGAGCAGTACTTC
d_call: -; v_call: TRBV9; j_call: TRBJ1-4; clone_size: -; cdr3_aa: CASSVDQRNEKLFF; cdr3_nt: TGTGCCAGCAGCGTAGACCAGCGTAATGAAAAACTGTTTTTT
d_call: -; v_call: TRBV6-5; j_call: TRBJ2-6; clone_size: -; cdr3_aa: CASSYRVGAGANVLTF; cdr3_nt: TGTGCCAGCAGTTACCGGGTGGGTGCAGGGGCCAACGTCCTGACTTTC
d_call: -; v_call: TRBV5-1; j_call: TRBJ1-6; clone_size: -; cdr3_aa: CASSKEGGYSPLHF; cdr3_nt: TGCGCCAGCAGCAAGGAGGGGGGGTATTCACCCCTCCACTTT
d_call: TRBD1; v_call: TRBV30; j_call: TRBJ2-7; clone_size: -; cdr3_aa: CAWGPGQVYEQYF; cdr3_nt: TGTGCCTGGGGACCGGGACAGGTCTACGAGCAGTACTTC